The 32 T cell receptor beta chains given below trace back to one sample, sequenced in a study of T cells in Graves' hyperthyroidism and ophthalmopathy. The TCR beta CDR3 regions underwent amplification using RNA transcripts as the source. Using the HTBI primer set, a first-round RT-PCR was run on the TCR CDR3. TCRdb reprocessed the multiplex PCR reads with MiXCR, giving one entry per CDR3 protein. The sample lists approximately 400,000 distinct CDR3 sequences; 25% were seen once. Sequenced sample: blood. Receptor source: a man between 50 and 59 years old with Graves' hyperthyroidism.

This clonotype was counted between two and nine times. The rearrangement uses TRBV29-1 and TRBJ2-3; a possible D gene is TRBD2 (6 bases). The CDR3 covers 13 residues. Trimming removed 2 bases at V and 3 bases at J, with 9 bases between. CDR1 is SQVTM, CDR2 ANQGSEA, per germline. CDR3 residues: CSVEWSGTDTQYF. DNA for the CDR3: TGCAGCGTTGAATGGAGCGGGACAGATACGCAGTATTTT.

In its sample, this clonotype was seen a few times. This sequence joins TRBV10-1 and TRBJ2-3, with no clear D. The V end was cut by 0 bases, the J end by 6 bases, with 4 bases between. Looked up from germline, CDR1 is WNHNN and CDR2 is SYGVQD (reference sequence). CDR3 length: 12 residues. The CDR3, as DNA: TGCGCCAGCAGTGAGTCGTGGGATACGCAGTATTTT. Translated: CASSESWDTQYF.

This clonotype was found once. The chain has TRBV7-3 and TRBJ2-7, with 11 bases identical to TRBD2. CDR3 length equals 16 residues. CDR1 and CDR2 from the germline V gene are SGHTA and FQGTGA. V lost 0 bases to trimming and J lost 7 bases; unmatched junction nucleotides: 8. CDR3 residues: CASSLTFTSGRVEQYF. The CDR3 nucleotides read TGTGCCAGCAGCTTAACGTTTACTAGCGGGAGAGTTGAGCAGTACTTC. The whole variable domain, remainder taken from reference TRBV7-3 and TRBJ2-7, is GAGVSQTPSNKVTEKGKYVELRCDPISGHTALYWYRQSLGQGPEFLIYFQGTGAADDSGLPNDRFFAVRPEGSVSTLKIQRTERGDSAVYLCASSLTFTSGRVEQYFGPGTRLTVT.

The rearrangement uses TRBV20-1 and TRBJ2-7; tentative D call: TRBD2 (6 bases). Germline V gene lookup returns CDR1 DFQATT and CDR2 SNEGSKA (reference sequence). The CDR3 runs 14 residues. V lost 0 bases, J lost 3 bases, and 12 bases lay in between. In nucleotides, the CDR3 is TGCAGTGCTAGAGATCCCGGTAGCGGCTACGAGCAGTACTTC. Its protein product is CSARDPGSGYEQYF.

This clonotype was seen a few times. CDR3 loop: CASSQVAGGNIQYF. Here the CDR3 DNA reads TGTGCCAGCAGCCAAGTGGCAGGGGGGAACATTCAGTACTTC. The chain combines TRBV3-1 with TRBJ2-4; D possibly corresponds to TRBD1 (7 bases). V was cut by 1 base and J by 7 bases, with 11 bases left in between. Germline CDR1 and CDR2: LGHDT and YNNKEL (reference sequence). The CDR3 is 14 amino acids.

The chain carries TRBV29-1 and TRBJ1-1; 9 bases match TRBD1. CDR3 size: 11 residues. The trim removed 6 bases at V and 11 bases at J, leaving 7 bases unmatched. Germline CDR1 reads SQVTM; CDR2 reads ANQGSEA. In DNA, the CDR3 is TGCAGCGTCCGGGACAGGGAAAGGGCTTTCTTT. This codes for CSVRDRERAFF.

This clonotype came up a few times. This chain connects TRBV19 to TRBJ2-7, with 11 nucleotides matching TRBD1. This CDR3 is 15 amino acids long. V lost 3 bases and J lost 1; bases outside the gene matches: 2. Germline V gene lookup returns CDR1 LNHDA and CDR2 SQIVND (reference sequence). As DNA, the CDR3 is TGTGCCAGTAGTATTGGGACAGGGGGGTCCTACGAGCAGTACTTC. This translates into CASSIGTGGSYEQYF. Looking up the rest from reference TRBV19 and TRBJ2-7 gives the full variable domain: DGGITQSPKYLFRKEGQNVTLSCEQNLNHDAMYWYRQDPGQGLRLIYYSQIVNDFQKGDIAEGYSVSREKKESFPLTVTSAQKNPTAFYLCASSIGTGGSYEQYFGPGTRLTVT.

The chain combines TRBV9 with TRBJ2-3, with 12 bases matching TRBD2. Germline assignment: CDR1 SGDLS and CDR2 YYNGEE. J was trimmed by 5 bases and V by 6 bases; bases with no gene match: 7. The CDR3 totals 15 residues. CDR3 sequence reads: CASTRGTSGLDTQYF. The CDR3 DNA is TGTGCCAGCACCAGGGGGACTAGCGGGCTAGATACGCAGTATTTT.

This sequence joins TRBV11-2 and TRBJ2-2, with no clear D. With 5 bases removed from V and 1 base from J, the gap between germline ends came to 8 bases. This CDR3 spans 14 amino acids. Germline loops: CDR1 SGHAT, CDR2 FQNNGV. DNA for the CDR3: TGTGCCAGCAGCATCAACAAGAACACCGGGGAGCTGTTTTTT. Amino acids: CASSINKNTGELFF.

This clonotype was observed at least ten times. This chain links TRBV29-1 with TRBJ2-7; 7 bases fit TRBD1. CDR3 length: 12 residues. V shed 6 bases and J 2 bases; nucleotides not matched to a gene: 4. In germline, CDR1 is SQVTM, CDR2 ANQGSEA. The CDR3 loop is CSVLGQTYEQYF. The CDR3 DNA reads as TGCAGCGTCTTGGGACAGACCTACGAGCAGTACTTC.

This chain uses TRBV6-1 with TRBJ1-5; possible D gene TRBD1, 6 bases. Germline-derived CDR1 and CDR2 are MNHNS and SASEGT. The V end lost 3 bases, the J end lost 4 bases, and 19 bases lay between the germline ends. The CDR3 sequence is 17 residues long. CDR3 sequence (DNA): TGTGCCAGCAGTGACACTCCTTACAGGGAGGGAAATCAGCCCCAGCATTTT. Translation gives CASSDTPYREGNQPQHF.

This clonotype was found a few times. This chain joins TRBV10-1 and TRBJ2-1, with D possibly being TRBD1 (6 bases). Trimming took 4 bases from V and 7 from J, leaving 14 bases between them. Germline CDR1 is WNHNN and CDR2 is SYGVQD (reference sequence). The CDR3 runs 14 residues. CDR3 in DNA: TGCGCCAGCAGTGCCCAGGGGTGGTTGAATGAGCAGTTCTTC. Translating it yields CASSAQGWLNEQFF.

This clonotype was seen a handful of times. The J gene is TRBJ2-1, the V gene TRBV12-3 or TRBV12-4, with no clear D. The V end was cut by 7 bases, the J end by 6 bases, with 4 bases between. This CDR3 comprises 10 residues. CDR3 residues: CASMGNEQFF. As DNA, the CDR3 is TGTGCCAGCATGGGCAATGAGCAGTTCTTC.

This clonotype was observed a few times. This chain links TRBV9 with TRBJ2-5, with 9 bases matching TRBD2. Trimming at V came to 2 bases and at J to 2 bases, leaving 4 bases not matched to a gene. This CDR3 contains 15 residues. The V gene's germline CDR1 is SGDLS and CDR2 YYNGEE. The CDR3 protein is CASSVSGRGQETQYF. The CDR3 DNA is TGTGCCAGCAGCGTTAGCGGGAGAGGTCAAGAGACCCAGTACTTC. Combining the CDR3 with reference TRBV9 and TRBJ2-5 gives the whole variable domain DSGVTQTPKHLITATGQRVTLRCSPRSGDLSVYWYQQSLDQGLQFLIQYYNGEERAKGNILERFSAQQFPDLHSELNLSSLELGDSALYFCASSVSGRGQETQYFGPGTRLLVL.

At least ten counts were recorded for this clonotype. This chain joins TRBV7-2 and TRBJ2-5; D remains unclear. V lost 5 bases and J 5 bases, leaving 9 bases between the germline ends. This CDR3 is built from 12 residues. CDR1 is SGHTA, CDR2 FQGNSA, per germline. The chain's CDR3 is CASSPLLETQYF. CDR3 DNA: TGTGCCAGCAGCCCCCTCTTGGAGACCCAGTACTTC.

J is TRBJ2-1 and V is TRBV12-3 or TRBV12-4; D is unclear. Trimming cost V 6 bases and J 7 bases, with 13 bases left between them. The CDR3 totals 13 residues. The chain's CDR3 is CASSVAPLNEQFF. CDR3 sequence (DNA): TGTGCCAGCAGCGTCGCGCCTCTGAATGAGCAGTTCTTC.

This chain joins TRBV12-3 or TRBV12-4 and TRBJ2-1; no firm D call. The CDR3 is made up of 13 amino acids. Trimming left V 6 bases short and J 5 bases short, with 11 bases between. The CDR3 here is CASRGPFNNEQFF. In nucleotides, the CDR3 is TGTGCCAGCAGAGGGCCCTTCAACAATGAGCAGTTCTTC.

This chain joins TRBV2 and TRBJ2-1; D not resolved. V was cut by 3 bases and J by 15 bases, with 12 bases left in between. Germline lookup yields CDR1 SNHLY and CDR2 FYNNEI. The CDR3 consists of 11 residues. DNA for the CDR3: TGTGCCAGCAGTGACTTTATAGTTAGGTTCTTC. Translation gives CASSDFIVRFF.

This clonotype was picked up many times. The chain has TRBV28 and TRBJ1-1, with D possibly being TRBD1 (5 bases). Trimming took 5 bases from V and 3 from J, leaving 19 bases between them. The CDR3 runs 16 residues. The germline CDR1 and CDR2 sequences are MDHEN and SYDVKM. The CDR3, as DNA: TGTGCCAGCAGTCCGAGGGGTCGGGAATGGCACACTGAAGCTTTCTTT. The encoded protein is CASSPRGREWHTEAFF.

This clonotype was picked up a small number of times. V gene TRBV19 combines with J gene TRBJ2-3, with D uncertain. This CDR3 has 11 amino acids. The V and J ends lost 6 bases and 12 bases respectively, with 13 bases between them. CDR1 is LNHDA and CDR2 is SQIVND in the germline V gene (reference sequence). In DNA, the CDR3 is TGTGCCAGTAGGGGGTGGTACCAACAGTATTTT. This gives the protein CASRGWYQQYF.

This clonotype showed up many times. The rearrangement links TRBV11-2 to TRBJ2-1, with D perhaps TRBD2 (5 bases). Per the germline V gene, CDR1 is SGHAT and CDR2 is FQNNGV. The CDR3 runs 14 residues. Trimming cost V 1 base and J 9 bases, with 13 bases left between them. The CDR3 is CASSLGFSGSEQFF. Here the CDR3 DNA reads TGTGCCAGCAGCTTAGGGTTTTCGGGATCTGAGCAGTTCTTC.

In this sample, this clonotype turned up a few times. The chain recombines TRBV7-9 with TRBJ2-3, with D uncertain. The CDR3 runs 15 residues. Germline-derived CDR1 and CDR2 are SEHNR and FQNEAQ (reference sequence). Trimming cost V 1 base and J 1 base, with 9 bases left between them. The CDR3 DNA reads as TGTGCCAGCAGCTTAGGTCTGCAGGGCACAGATACGCAGTATTTT. Translating gives CASSLGLQGTDTQYF.

The chain couples TRBV10-3 to TRBJ2-3; D could derive from TRBD1 or TRBD2 (7 bases each). V lost 7 bases, J lost 2 bases, and 16 bases lay in between. The germline gives CDR1 ENHRY, CDR2 SYGVKD. This CDR3 has 15 amino acids. CDR3 sequence: CAITRGGGATDTQYF. In nucleotides, the CDR3 is TGTGCCATCACCCGGGGAGGGGGCGCCACAGATACGCAGTATTTT.

This clonotype appeared many times. CDR3 region: CASSDGAMDTQYF. CDR3 bases: TGTGCCAGCAGCGACGGAGCAATGGATACGCAGTATTTT. This rearrangement joins TRBV7-3 to TRBJ2-3, with D uncertain. Trimming cost V 5 bases and J 6 bases, with 12 bases left between them. Germline V CDR1 and CDR2: SGHTA, FQGTGA. The CDR3 has 13 amino acids. Together with reference TRBV7-3 and TRBJ2-3, the CDR3 gives the full variable domain: GAGVSQTPSNKVTEKGKYVELRCDPISGHTALYWYRQSLGQGPEFLIYFQGTGAADDSGLPNDRFFAVRPEGSVSTLKIQRTERGDSAVYLCASSDGAMDTQYFGPGTRLTVL.

The V gene is TRBV18, the J gene TRBJ2-5; D might be TRBD1 (5 bases). The CDR3 covers 16 residues. Deletions cut 3 bases from V and 2 bases from J, with 16 bases between. Germline loops: CDR1 KGHSH, CDR2 LQKENI. The CDR3 sequence is CASSPPRTNPQETQYF. The CDR3 coding sequence is TGTGCCAGCTCACCCCCGAGGACAAATCCTCAAGAGACCCAGTACTTC. The full variable domain, completed using reference TRBV18 and TRBJ2-5, is NAGVMQNPRHLVRRRGQEARLRCSPMKGHSHVYWYRQLPEEGLKFMVYLQKENIIDESGMPKERFSAEFPKEGPSILRIQQVVRGDSAAYFCASSPPRTNPQETQYFGPGTRLLVL.

This clonotype has ten or more counts. The chain is built from TRBV6-6 and TRBJ2-1; 10 bases align to TRBD2. V shed 1 base and J 7 bases; nucleotides not matched to a gene: 10. Germline V gene sequence: CDR1 MNHNY, CDR2 SVGAGI (reference sequence). The CDR3 is made up of 17 amino acids. CDR3 protein: CASSYFSSSGSQNEQFF. The CDR3 nucleotides read TGTGCCAGCAGTTACTTTTCGTCTAGCGGGAGTCAGAATGAGCAGTTCTTC.

This clonotype has only a few counts. J is TRBJ1-5 and V is TRBV24-1; D gene ambiguous. Germline V gives CDR1 KGHDR, CDR2 SFDVKD. CDR3 length: 13 amino acids. Trimming took 2 bases from V and 4 from J, leaving 5 bases between them. CDR3 protein: CATSDSGNQPQHF. As DNA, the CDR3 is TGTGCCACCAGTGATTCCGGAAATCAGCCCCAGCATTTT.

This clonotype was counted only a few times. The rearrangement links TRBV20-1 to TRBJ2-1, with 10 bases fitting TRBD2. The ends lost 6 bases at V and 0 bases at J; junction bases unmatched: 8. CDR1 DFQATT and CDR2 SNEGSKA come from the germline V gene (reference sequence). The length of the CDR3 is 16 residues. CDR3 in amino acids: CSATILAGYSYNEQFF. The CDR3 coding sequence is TGCAGTGCCACAATACTAGCGGGGTACTCCTACAATGAGCAGTTCTTC.

CDR3 sequence reads: CSARNLGGGSYNEQFF. The CDR3 DNA is TGCAGTGCTAGAAACTTGGGCGGCGGGAGCTACAATGAGCAGTTCTTC. The genes are TRBV20-1 and TRBJ2-1; 7 nucleotides align to TRBD2. Germline V gene sequence: CDR1 DFQATT, CDR2 SNEGSKA (reference sequence). Losses at the gene ends were 2 bases for V and 3 bases for J; bases not matched to a gene: 10. The CDR3 has 16 residues.

This sequence joins TRBV4-1 and TRBJ2-5; D call uncertain. Trimming stripped 3 bases from V and 5 bases from J, with 19 bases between. This CDR3 contains 16 residues. Germline CDR1 MGHRA, CDR2 YSYEKL. The CDR3 nucleotides read TGCGCCAGCAGCCACCCATTTGGGGTGGCAACGGAGACCCAGTACTTC. Protein: CASSHPFGVATETQYF.

This clonotype turned up a few times. The chain carries TRBV6-6 and TRBJ1-2; unclear D gene. Germline CDR1 MNHNY, CDR2 SVGAGI (reference sequence). V dropped 2 bases and J dropped 2 bases, with 9 bases sitting between them. The CDR3 is made up of 14 amino acids. DNA of the CDR3: TGTGCCAGCAGTTACGCCGGACCGAACTATGGCTACACCTTC. Residues: CASSYAGPNYGYTF.

The J gene is TRBJ2-5, the V gene TRBV15; perhaps TRBD1 as D (5 bases). The CDR3 consists of 16 residues. Per the germline V gene, CDR1 is LNHNV and CDR2 is YYDKDF (reference sequence). The germline V and J ends were trimmed by 0 bases and 0 bases, with 11 bases remaining between them. The chain's CDR3 is CATSRDLQAYQETQYF. CDR3 nucleotides: TGTGCCACCAGCAGAGATCTACAGGCGTACCAAGAGACCCAGTACTTC.